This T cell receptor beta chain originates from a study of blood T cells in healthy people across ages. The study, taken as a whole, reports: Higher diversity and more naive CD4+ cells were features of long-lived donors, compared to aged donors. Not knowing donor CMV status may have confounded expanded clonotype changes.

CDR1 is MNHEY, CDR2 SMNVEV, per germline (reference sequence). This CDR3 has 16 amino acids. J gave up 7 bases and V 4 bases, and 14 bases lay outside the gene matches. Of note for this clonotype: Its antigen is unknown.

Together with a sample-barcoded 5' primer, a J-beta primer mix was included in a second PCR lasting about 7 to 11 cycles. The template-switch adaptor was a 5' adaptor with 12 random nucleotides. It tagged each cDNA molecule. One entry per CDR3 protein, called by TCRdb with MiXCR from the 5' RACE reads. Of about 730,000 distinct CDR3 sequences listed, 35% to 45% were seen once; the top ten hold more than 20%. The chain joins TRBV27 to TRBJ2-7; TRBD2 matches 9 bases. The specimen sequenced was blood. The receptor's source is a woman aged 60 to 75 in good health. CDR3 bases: TGTGCCAGCAGTTCCCCGGGGATAGCGGGGGACAATGAGCAGTACTTC. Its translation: CASSSPGIAGDNEQYF.